A single sample is the source of the 14 T cell receptor beta chains below, sequenced in a study of blood T cell repertoires in COVID-19. Repertoires were generated with immunoSEQ multiplex PCR, while TCRdb's copy carries only in-frame clones and drops some. Of 250,000 to 350,000 clones in the sample, about 88% were seen once. Sequenced sample: peripheral blood. These receptors all come from a woman younger than 45 with COVID-19, enrolled during active disease.

The V gene is TRBV18, the J gene TRBJ1-5, with 7 bases that match TRBD1. CDR1 KGHSH and CDR2 LQKENI come from the germline V gene. CDR3 length equals 14 residues. V lost 6 bases, J lost 4 bases, and 6 bases stayed unmatched. The CDR3 bases are TGTGCCAGCTCGCACAGGGGCCGGAATCAGCCCCAGCATTTT. It encodes CASSHRGRNQPQHF.

CDR3 nucleotide sequence: TGCGCCAGCAGCCCATACCGGGACAGGTATGAAAAACTGTTTTTT. Amino acids: CASSPYRDRYEKLFF. This chain links TRBV4-3 with TRBJ1-4; TRBD1 matches 8 bases. CDR1 is LGHNA, CDR2 YSLEER, per germline. The CDR3 spans 15 residues. With 4 bases clipped from V and 6 bases from J, the junction kept 7 bases outside the gene matches.

This chain connects TRBV11-2 to TRBJ1-4; TRBD1 matches at 8 bases. The V segment lost 5 bases and the J segment 3 bases; nucleotides outside the gene matches: 5. CDR3 length: 15 residues. CDR1 is SGHAT and CDR2 is FQNNGV in the germline V gene. This chain's CDR3 is CASSTRTGPNEKLFF. Here the CDR3 DNA reads TGTGCCAGCAGCACTCGGACAGGGCCTAATGAAAAACTGTTTTTT.

This chain links TRBV18 with TRBJ2-1, with D perhaps TRBD1 (5 bases). Germline V gene lookup returns CDR1 KGHSH and CDR2 LQKENI. V lost 3 bases to trimming and J lost 5 bases, with 8 bases between them. The CDR3 is 13 amino acids. The CDR3: CASSPGQDNEQFF. The CDR3 coding sequence is TGTGCCAGCTCACCCGGACAAGACAATGAGCAGTTCTTC.

This chain links TRBV9 with TRBJ2-7; the D gene is possibly TRBD2 (5 bases). Trimming removed 3 bases at V and 0 bases at J, with 13 bases between. Germline-derived CDR1 and CDR2 are SGDLS and YYNGEE. The length of the CDR3 is 15 residues. CDR3 nucleotide sequence: TGTGCCAGCAGCGCCCGGGATTTGGGCTCCTACGAGCAGTACTTC. Translating it yields CASSARDLGSYEQYF.

The V call is TRBV5-4, the J call TRBJ2-7, with D possibly being TRBD2 (5 bases). The ends were cut back, 0 bases at V and 3 bases at J, with 7 bases in the middle. Germline-derived CDR1 and CDR2 are SGHNT and YYREEE (reference sequence). The CDR3 extends over 13 amino acids. CDR3 nucleotides: TGTGCCAGCAGCTTGGTAGGAGGCTACGAGCAGTACTTC. It specifies CASSLVGGYEQYF.

This clone came up a few times. CDR3 amino acids: CASERRETEAFF. CDR3 nucleotide sequence: TGTGCCTCGGAAAGACGGGAGACTGAAGCTTTCTTT. The rearrangement joins TRBV12-3 or TRBV12-4 to TRBJ1-1, with no clear D. The CDR3 is 12 residues long. The V end was cut by 11 bases, the J end by 5 bases, with 15 bases between.

This clone was counted between two and nine times. This sequence joins TRBV9 and TRBJ1-6; 10 bases are a match to TRBD1. The CDR3 has 13 amino acids. Trimming cost V 7 bases and J 9 bases; bases outside gene matches: 4. Germline CDR1 is SGDLS and CDR2 is YYNGEE. The CDR3 coding sequence is TGTGCCAGCGGCGGGACAGGGGCTTCACCCCTCCACTTT. It specifies CASGGTGASPLHF.

The rearrangement links TRBV5-1 to TRBJ2-3; D remains ambiguous. The CDR3 sequence is 11 residues long. The germline V and J ends were trimmed by 4 bases and 6 bases, with 6 bases remaining between them. Germline-derived CDR1 and CDR2 are SGHRS and YFSETQ. This CDR3 is CASSLGDTQYF. DNA for the CDR3: TGCGCCAGCAGCCTCGGGGATACGCAGTATTTT.

The V gene is TRBV9, the J gene TRBJ1-2; D is undetermined. CDR3 size: 13 residues. V was clipped by 0 bases and J by 3 bases, with 6 bases between them. Germline V lookup: CDR1 SGDLS, CDR2 YYNGEE. CDR3 residues: CASSVGGDYGYTF. Written as DNA, the CDR3 is TGTGCCAGCAGCGTAGGCGGAGACTATGGCTACACCTTC.

V is TRBV28 and J is TRBJ1-2, with TRBD1 identical over 8 bases. Germline V CDR1 and CDR2: MDHEN, SYDVKM. This CDR3 is built from 16 residues. The V segment lost 4 bases and the J segment 0 bases; nucleotides outside the gene matches: 7. CDR3 amino acids: CASSSRGRPANYGYTF. CDR3 DNA sequence: TGTGCCAGCAGTTCCAGGGGGCGCCCGGCTAACTATGGCTACACCTTC.

In its sample, this clone was seen a few times. This rearrangement joins TRBV5-1 to TRBJ1-1, with 8 bases that match TRBD1. In germline, CDR1 is SGHRS, CDR2 YFSETQ. The J segment lost 1 base and the V segment lost 4 bases, leaving 3 bases of the junction unmatched. The CDR3 loop spans 14 amino acids. CDR3 amino acids: CASSQTGANTEAFF. The CDR3 DNA sequence: TGCGCCAGCAGCCAGACAGGGGCGAACACTGAAGCTTTCTTT.

This chain joins TRBV4-1 and TRBJ2-1, with a weak D call TRBD2 (5 bases). CDR3 length: 14 amino acids. V dropped 0 bases and J dropped 9 bases, with 12 bases sitting between them. Looked up from germline, CDR1 is MGHRA and CDR2 is YSYEKL. This CDR3 reads CASSQDGGPSEQFF. The CDR3 DNA sequence: TGCGCCAGCAGCCAAGATGGCGGGCCGAGTGAGCAGTTCTTC.

Of note for this clone: The same CDR3 arises from other DNA sequences in this sample as well. The chain employs TRBV2 and TRBJ2-2, with unresolved D. The V gene's germline CDR1 is SNHLY and CDR2 FYNNEI. Trimming removed 2 bases from V and 6 bases from J, with 7 bases in between. The CDR3 runs 13 residues. The CDR3 spells CASSERQAGELFF. CDR3 nucleotide sequence: TGTGCCAGCAGTGAAAGGCAGGCCGGGGAGCTGTTTTTT.